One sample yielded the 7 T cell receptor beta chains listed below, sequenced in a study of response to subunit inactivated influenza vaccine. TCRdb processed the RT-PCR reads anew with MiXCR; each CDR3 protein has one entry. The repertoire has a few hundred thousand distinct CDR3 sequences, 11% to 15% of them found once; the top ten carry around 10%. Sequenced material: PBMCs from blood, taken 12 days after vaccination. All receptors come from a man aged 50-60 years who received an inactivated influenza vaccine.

This CDR3 reads CSATGREGVGETQYF. CDR3 sequence (DNA): TGCAGTGCTACTGGCAGGGAAGGTGTAGGAGAGACCCAGTACTTC. The chain links TRBV20-1 to TRBJ2-5; a weak D match, TRBD1 (5 bases). The V gene lost 4 bases and the J gene lost 4 bases, with 19 bases spanning the gap. Germline V gene sequence: CDR1 DFQATT, CDR2 SNEGSKA (reference sequence). The CDR3 spans 15 residues.

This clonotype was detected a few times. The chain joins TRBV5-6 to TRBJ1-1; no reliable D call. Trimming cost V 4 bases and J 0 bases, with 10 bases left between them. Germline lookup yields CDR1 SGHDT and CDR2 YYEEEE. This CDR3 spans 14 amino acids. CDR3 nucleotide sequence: TGTGCCAGCAGCACCAAGTTCATGAACACTGAAGCTTTCTTT. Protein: CASSTKFMNTEAFF.

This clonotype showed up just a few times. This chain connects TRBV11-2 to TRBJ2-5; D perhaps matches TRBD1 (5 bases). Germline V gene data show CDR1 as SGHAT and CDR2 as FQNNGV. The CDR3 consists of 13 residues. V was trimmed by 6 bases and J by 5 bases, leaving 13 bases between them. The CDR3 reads CASRSGSGETQYF. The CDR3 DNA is TGTGCCAGCAGATCAGGGTCTGGGGAGACCCAGTACTTC.

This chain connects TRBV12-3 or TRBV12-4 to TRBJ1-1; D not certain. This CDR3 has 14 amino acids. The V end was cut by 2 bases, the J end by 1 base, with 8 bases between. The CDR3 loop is CASSLILPNTEAFF. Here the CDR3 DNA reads TGTGCCAGCAGTTTAATACTCCCGAACACTGAAGCTTTCTTT.

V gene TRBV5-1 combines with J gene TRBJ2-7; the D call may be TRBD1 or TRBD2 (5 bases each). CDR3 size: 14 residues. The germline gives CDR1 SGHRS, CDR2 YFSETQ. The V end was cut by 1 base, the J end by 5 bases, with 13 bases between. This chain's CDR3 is CASSLWGGSDEQYF. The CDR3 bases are TGCGCCAGCAGCTTGTGGGGCGGGTCCGACGAGCAGTACTTC.

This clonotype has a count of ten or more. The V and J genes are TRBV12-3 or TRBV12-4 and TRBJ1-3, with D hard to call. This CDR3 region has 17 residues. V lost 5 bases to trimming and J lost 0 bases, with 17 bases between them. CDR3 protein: CASSPSEPRRSGNTIYF. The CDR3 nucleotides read TGTGCCAGCAGTCCTAGTGAGCCGAGGCGCTCTGGAAACACCATATATTTT.

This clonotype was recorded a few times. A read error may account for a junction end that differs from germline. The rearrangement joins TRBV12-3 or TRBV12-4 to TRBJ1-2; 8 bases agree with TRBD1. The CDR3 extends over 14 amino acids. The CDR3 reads CASSFGTGPDGVPF. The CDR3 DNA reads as TGTGCCAGCAGTTTCGGGACAGGTCCTGATGGGGTCCCATTC.